The rows below give T cell receptor beta chains drawn from one sample of a study of blood T cell repertoires in COVID-19. Profiled with immunoSEQ multiplex PCR; TCRdb holds only in-frame clones, not every one. The sample consists of about 160,000 clones, roughly 84% of them appearing once. The sequenced sample was peripheral blood. The receptors were gathered from a man aged 35 to 55 with acute or convalescent COVID-19. CDR3s include the opening cysteine and the closing phenylalanine or tryptophan. The D gene is left open where the match is weak. Clone size, where shown, is once, few, many, or a class for clones that have expanded.

TRBJ2-3 | TRBV10-3 | - | - | CAISSSTDTQYF | TGTGCCATCAGCTCTAGCACAGATACGCAGTATTTT
TRBJ1-6 | TRBV2 | - | TRBD1 | CASSGTASGNSPLHF | TGTGCCAGCAGCGGGACAGCCTCGGGTAATTCACCCCTCCACTTT
TRBJ1-2 | TRBV7-6 | - | - | CASSFGGLWGYTF | TGTGCCAGCAGCTTCGGGGGGCTCTGGGGCTACACCTTC
TRBJ1-1 | TRBV7-2 | - | - | CASSSKPDTEAFF | TGTGCCAGCAGCTCCAAACCAGACACTGAAGCTTTCTTT
TRBJ2-2 | TRBV11-2 | - | TRBD1 | CASSLTGTNTGELFF | TGTGCCAGCAGCCTGACAGGGACCAACACCGGGGAGCTGTTTTTT
TRBJ1-6 | TRBV5-6 | once | TRBD1 | CASSEPDRGNSPLHF | TGTGCCAGCAGCGAACCGGACAGGGGGAATTCACCCCTCCACTTT
TRBJ1-1 | TRBV7-3 | - | - | CASSLSIGGTEAFF | TGTGCCAGCAGCCTAAGTATAGGGGGCACTGAAGCTTTCTTT
TRBJ1-3 | TRBV5-1 | - | - | CASQQGQQSSGNTIYF | TGCGCCAGCCAGCAAGGACAGCAGAGCTCTGGAAACACCATATATTTT
TRBJ1-2 | TRBV18 | - | TRBD1 | CASSPRQGDGYTF | TGTGCCAGCTCACCACGACAGGGGGACGGCTACACCTTC
TRBJ2-3 | TRBV5-1 | - | - | CASSLDPAGDTQYF | TGCGCCAGCAGCTTGGATCCAGCGGGAGATACGCAGTATTTT
TRBJ2-5 | TRBV2 | once | TRBD1 | CASTDGQGETQYF | TGTGCCAGCACGGACGGACAGGGCGAGACCCAGTACTTC
TRBJ2-3 | TRBV28 | - | TRBD2 | CASSLTSGGAPDTQYF | TGTGCCAGCAGTTTAACTAGCGGGGGGGCCCCAGATACGCAGTATTTT
TRBJ1-1 | TRBV9 | - | - | CASSVLGSGTEAFF | TGTGCCAGCAGCGTACTGGGTAGCGGAACTGAAGCTTTCTTT
TRBJ1-2 | TRBV5-4 | - | - | CASSLRLSGAYGYTF | TGTGCCAGCAGCTTGAGATTGTCAGGGGCCTATGGCTACACCTTC
TRBJ2-7 | TRBV11-1 | - | TRBD2 | CASSFTKTSGGGEQYF | TGTGCCAGCAGCTTTACCAAGACTAGCGGGGGTGGCGAGCAGTACTTC
TRBJ1-4 | TRBV19 | once | TRBD1 | CASSWTGEGEKLFF | TGTGCCAGTAGTTGGACAGGGGAGGGTGAAAAACTGTTTTTT
TRBJ2-1 | TRBV29-1 | - | - | CSVEDGYNEQFF | TGCAGCGTTGAAGACGGGTACAATGAGCAGTTCTTC
TRBJ1-1 | TRBV11-3 | - | TRBD1 | CAVTFQGALTEAFF | TGTGCCGTAACCTTCCAGGGGGCGCTGACTGAAGCTTTCTTT
TRBJ1-2 | TRBV6-5 | - | TRBD1 | CASNLDRANYGYTF | TGTGCCAGCAACCTGGACAGGGCTAACTATGGCTACACCTTC
TRBJ1-6 | TRBV7-2 | - | - | CASSSTPGSPLHF | TGTGCCAGCAGCTCAACCCCAGGTTCACCCCTCCACTTT
TRBJ2-2 | TRBV27 | - | - | CASSFLNTGELFF | TGTGCCAGCAGTTTCTTGAACACCGGGGAGCTGTTTTTT
TRBJ2-1 | TRBV7-8 | - | TRBD1 | CASSNELWTGEFLNEQFF | TGTGCCAGCAGCAATGAGTTGTGGACAGGGGAGTTTCTCAATGAGCAGTTCTTC
TRBJ1-5 | TRBV6-5 | - | - | CASSPRGGNNQPQHF | TGTGCCAGCAGTCCCCGGGGGGGCAACAATCAGCCCCAGCATTTT
TRBJ1-3 | TRBV12-5 | - | - | CASGLVSANTIYF | TGTGCTAGTGGTTTGGTATCTGCGAACACCATATATTTT
TRBJ1-3 | TRBV7-9 | - | TRBD1 | CASSLAGQGTNTIYF | TGTGCCAGCAGCTTAGCGGGACAGGGGACAAACACCATATATTTT
TRBJ2-1 | TRBV6-5 | - | TRBD1 | CASSRGQGYNEQFF | TGTGCCAGCAGTCGCGGACAGGGGTACAATGAGCAGTTCTTC
TRBJ2-5 | TRBV10-2 | - | TRBD2 | CATVPGLAEEEAQYF | TGCGCCACAGTCCCGGGACTAGCGGAGGAAGAGGCCCAGTACTTC